This paragraph reports one TCR beta chain. The assay was immunoSEQ multiplex PCR, and TCRdb's table has in-frame clones only and misses some. The sample carries 130,000 or so clones, about nine tenths recorded once. This record belongs to a study of T cell responses to AZD1222 COVID-19 vaccine. The germline CDR1 and CDR2 sequences are MDHEN and SYDVKM. This CDR3 has 16 residues. After removal of 5 bases from V and 0 bases from J, the junction contained 9 bases not matched to a gene. The chain joins TRBV28 to TRBJ1-1, with 7 bases that match TRBD1. Sequenced material: peripheral blood, taken on day 0 of AZD1222 vaccination. The sequence was collected from an adult in good health. The CDR3 loop reads CASSPFGDSMNTEAFF. CDR3 in DNA: TGTGCCAGCAGTCCCTTCGGGGACAGTATGAACACTGAAGCTTTCTTT.